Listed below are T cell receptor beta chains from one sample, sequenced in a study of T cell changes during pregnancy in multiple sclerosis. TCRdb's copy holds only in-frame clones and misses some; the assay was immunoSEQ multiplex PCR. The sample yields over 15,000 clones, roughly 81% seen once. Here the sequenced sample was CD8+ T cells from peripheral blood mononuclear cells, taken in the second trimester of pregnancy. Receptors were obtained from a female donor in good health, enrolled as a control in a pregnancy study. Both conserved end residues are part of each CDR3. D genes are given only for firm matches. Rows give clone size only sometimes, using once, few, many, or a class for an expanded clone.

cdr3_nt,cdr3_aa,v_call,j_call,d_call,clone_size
TGTGCCACATCCAGGCCGGTTACAGAACCGAACACCGGGGAGCTGTTTTTT,CATSRPVTEPNTGELFF,TRBV6-4,TRBJ2-2,-,-
TGTGCCAGCAGCTCACCAAGGGGGACGAACACCGGGGAGCTGTTTTTT,CASSSPRGTNTGELFF,TRBV28,TRBJ2-2,-,-
TGCGCCAGCAGCCAAGGCTCGCGGAAGTCCTACAATGAGCAGTTCTTC,CASSQGSRKSYNEQFF,TRBV4-3,TRBJ2-1,-,-
TGTGCCAGCAGCCTGATACAGGGGGGCACTGAAGCTTTCTTT,CASSLIQGGTEAFF,TRBV14,TRBJ1-1,TRBD1,few
TGTGCCAGCAGCGTCCGGGTGGGTTCTGGAAACACCATATATTTT,CASSVRVGSGNTIYF,TRBV9,TRBJ1-3,-,-
TGTGCCAGCAGCAAGGGACTCAACACCGGGGAGCTGTTTTTT,CASSKGLNTGELFF,TRBV5-6,TRBJ2-2,-,-
TGTGCCAGCAGTTACTTCTTCCGGGGAGCGCAGTATTTT,CASSYFFRGAQYF,TRBV6-6,TRBJ2-3,-,-
TGTGCCAGCAGCTTAGGGGCAGAGCGGGCCTATGGCTGCACCTTC,CASSLGAERAYGCTF,TRBV13,TRBJ1-2,-,-
TGTGCCAGTAGTATAGCTAGCGGGGGCGCAGAGACCCAGTACTTC,CASSIASGGAETQYF,TRBV19,TRBJ2-5,TRBD2,-
TGTGCCAGCAGCCCTCTTGTAGTAGCACCTCGTAATACGCAGTATTTT,CASSPLVVAPRNTQYF,TRBV7-3,TRBJ2-3,-,-
TGCGCCAGCAGCTTGGGGGGCTCTAGCTCTGGGGCCAACGTCCTGACTTTC,CASSLGGSSSGANVLTF,TRBV5-1,TRBJ2-6,-,-
TGTGCCAGCAGTTACTCGGGCAGAGATGATCAGCCCCAGCATTTT,CASSYSGRDDQPQHF,TRBV6-5,TRBJ1-5,-,-
TGTGCCAGCAGCATCGACAGGGGAACTAATGAAAAACTGTTTTTT,CASSIDRGTNEKLFF,TRBV7-3,TRBJ1-4,TRBD1,once